Shown below are 30 T cell receptor beta chains from a single sample sequenced in a study of CD8+ T cells in alopecia areata. Sequencing used cDNA as its template, made by extracting RNA and reverse transcribing it. This table comes from immunoSEQ multiplex PCR, and its TCRdb copy is limited to in-frame clones, with some not included. The repertoire holds some 56,000 clones, around 96% seen once, with around 24% in the top ten. Sample: CD8+ T cells sorted from blood, taken at week 0. These receptors were obtained from a human donor with alopecia areata.

The rearrangement joins TRBV5-1 to TRBJ2-1, with TRBD2 matching 9 bases. Trimming at V came to 4 bases and at J to 7 bases, leaving 6 bases not matched to a gene. Germline V gene lookup returns CDR1 SGHRS and CDR2 YFSETQ. The CDR3 is 14 residues long. The CDR3 DNA reads TGCGCCAGCAGCACAGGGACTAGCACGAATGAGCAGTTCTTC. As protein: CASSTGTSTNEQFF.

The rearrangement joins TRBV9 to TRBJ2-7, with D possibly being TRBD1 (6 bases). The CDR3 loop spans 14 amino acids. Germline CDR1 and CDR2: SGDLS and YYNGEE. Between the trimmed V and J ends, which lost 0 bases and 5 bases, there was a span of 12 bases. The CDR3 loop reads CASSVVTGNDEQYF. As DNA, the CDR3 is TGTGCCAGCAGCGTAGTAACAGGGAACGACGAGCAGTACTTC. Filled out from reference TRBV9 and TRBJ2-7, the complete variable domain reads DSGVTQTPKHLITATGQRVTLRCSPRSGDLSVYWYQQSLDQGLQFLIQYYNGEERAKGNILERFSAQQFPDLHSELNLSSLELGDSALYFCASSVVTGNDEQYFGPGTRLTVT.

As DNA, the CDR3 is TGCGCCAGCAGCCAAGATCCGGCTAGCGGGGGACGCTACAATGAGCAGTTCTTC. It is translated as CASSQDPASGGRYNEQFF. This chain joins TRBV4-1 and TRBJ2-1; 10 positions agree with TRBD2. The CDR3 loop spans 18 amino acids. The germline gives CDR1 MGHRA, CDR2 YSYEKL. V was clipped by 0 bases and J by 3 bases; unmatched bases: 8.

This rearrangement joins TRBV30 to TRBJ1-5; no firm D call. V was trimmed by 1 base and J by 7 bases, leaving 8 bases between them. This CDR3 has 12 residues. The germline V gene has CDR1 GTSNPN and CDR2 SVGIG (reference sequence). The CDR3 sequence: CAWSGGGQPQHF. Written as DNA, the CDR3 is TGTGCCTGGAGTGGAGGAGGACAGCCCCAGCATTTT. Supplemented by reference TRBV30 and TRBJ1-5, the full variable domain reads SQTIHQWPATLVQPVGSPLSLECTVEGTSNPNLYWYRQAAGRGLQLLFYSVGIGQISSEVPQNLSASRPQDRQFILSSKKLLLSDSGFYLCAWSGGGQPQHFGDGTRLSIL.

The chain recombines TRBV9 with TRBJ2-1; a possible D gene is TRBD2 (5 bases). From germline, CDR1 is SGDLS and CDR2 YYNGEE. Trimming took 2 bases from V and 4 from J, leaving 7 bases between them. CDR3 size: 13 residues. CDR3 loop: CASSVSGYNEQFF. The CDR3 DNA sequence: TGTGCCAGCAGCGTCAGCGGTTACAATGAGCAGTTCTTC. The full variable domain, in which reference TRBV9 and TRBJ2-1 provide the parts outside the CDR3, is DSGVTQTPKHLITATGQRVTLRCSPRSGDLSVYWYQQSLDQGLQFLIQYYNGEERAKGNILERFSAQQFPDLHSELNLSSLELGDSALYFCASSVSGYNEQFFGPGTRLTVL.

The genes are TRBV7-9 and TRBJ1-1; D gene unclear. Trimming removed 5 bases at V and 6 bases at J, with 10 bases between. The length of the CDR3 is 12 residues. CDR1 and CDR2 from the germline V gene are SEHNR and FQNEAQ (reference sequence). The CDR3 here is CASSPRDAEAFF. The DNA of the CDR3 is TGTGCCAGCAGCCCTAGGGATGCTGAAGCTTTCTTT. The full variable domain, rest sourced from reference TRBV7-9 and TRBJ1-1, is DTGVSQNPRHKITKRGQNVTFRCDPISEHNRLYWYRQTLGQGPEFLTYFQNEAQLEKSRLLSDRFSAERPKGSFSTLEIQRTEQGDSAMYLCASSPRDAEAFFGQGTRLTVV.

The chain carries TRBV7-9 and TRBJ1-4; D is unresolved. The CDR3 totals 14 residues. Germline V gene lookup returns CDR1 SEHNR and CDR2 FQNEAQ (reference sequence). Trimming stripped 4 bases from V and 3 bases from J, with 9 bases between. The CDR3 DNA follows: TGTGCCAGCAGCTCTTGGTCGGCTAATGAAAAACTGTTTTTT. Its translation: CASSSWSANEKLFF.

The chain joins TRBV7-2 to TRBJ2-7; D is possibly TRBD1 or TRBD2 (5 bases each). The V end was cut by 6 bases, the J end by 0 bases, with 12 bases between. CDR1 is SGHTA, CDR2 FQGNSA, per germline. The CDR3 sequence is 14 residues long. CDR3 sequence reads: CASSKRDGSYEQYF. CDR3 in DNA: TGTGCCAGCAGTAAAAGGGACGGCTCCTACGAGCAGTACTTC.

The genes are TRBV4-1 and TRBJ2-7; D is possibly TRBD1 (6 bases). Germline loops: CDR1 MGHRA, CDR2 YSYEKL. V was pared by 4 bases and J by 2 bases, with 18 bases between. The CDR3 is 16 residues long. CDR3 region: CASSPDGDRTTYEQYF. CDR3 DNA: TGCGCCAGCAGCCCAGACGGAGACAGGACAACCTACGAGCAGTACTTC.

V usage is TRBV29-1 and J usage is TRBJ2-2; TRBD2 matches 8 bases. The trim removed 6 bases at V and 6 bases at J, leaving 9 bases unmatched. The CDR3 runs 14 residues. Germline assignment: CDR1 SQVTM and CDR2 ANQGSEA. This chain's CDR3 is CSVELAERAGELFF. As DNA, the CDR3 is TGCAGCGTCGAACTAGCGGAGCGAGCCGGGGAGCTGTTTTTT.

The V gene is TRBV4-1, the J gene TRBJ2-2; no clear D. This CDR3 spans 14 amino acids. CDR1 is MGHRA, CDR2 YSYEKL, per germline. V was shortened by 4 bases and J by 11 bases, with 17 bases between the two germline ends. CDR3 coding DNA: TGCGCCAGCAGCCGCTTAGGCTCTAAAGGAGAGCTGTTTTTT. Its translation is CASSRLGSKGELFF.

The rearrangement links TRBV25-1 to TRBJ2-7; D remains ambiguous. Germline CDR1 and CDR2: MGHDK and SYGVNS. The germline V and J ends were trimmed by 6 bases and 6 bases, with 12 bases remaining between them. The CDR3 totals 12 residues. The CDR3 spells CASSHSAFEQYF. CDR3 coding DNA: TGTGCCAGCAGCCACTCTGCCTTCGAGCAGTACTTC.

This clone came up once. The rearrangement uses TRBV25-1 and TRBJ2-2; D might be TRBD2 (6 bases). CDR3 length: 13 amino acids. Per germline, CDR1 MGHDK and CDR2 SYGVNS. Trimming pared 4 bases from V and 6 bases from J, leaving 9 bases between. CDR3 protein: CASSVSGAGELFF. As DNA, the CDR3 is TGTGCCAGCAGTGTATCGGGGGCCGGGGAGCTGTTTTTT. Looking up the rest from reference TRBV25-1 and TRBJ2-2 gives the full variable domain: EADIYQTPRYLVIGTGKKITLECSQTMGHDKMYWYQQDPGMELHLIHYSYGVNSTEKGDLSSESTVSRIRTEHFPLTLESARPSHTSQYLCASSVSGAGELFFGEGSRLTVL.

V is TRBV7-9 and J is TRBJ2-3; perhaps TRBD2 as D (5 bases). V shed 6 bases and J shed 5 bases, with 15 bases lying between them. The CDR3 consists of 14 residues. The germline V gene has CDR1 SEHNR and CDR2 FQNEAQ (reference sequence). CDR3 residues: CASRATTRGDTQYF. The CDR3 nucleotides are TGTGCCAGCAGAGCGACTACGAGAGGAGATACGCAGTATTTT.

J is TRBJ2-7 and V is TRBV4-3; 8 nucleotides match TRBD1. Trimming at V came to 1 base and at J to 3 bases, leaving 8 bases not matched to a gene. Germline CDR1 and CDR2: LGHNA and YSLEER. CDR3 length: 16 amino acids. CDR3 sequence: CASSQGGPGGHYEQYF. The CDR3 bases are TGCGCCAGCAGCCAAGGGGGGCCAGGGGGCCACTACGAGCAGTACTTC.

The genes are TRBV7-2 and TRBJ2-1, with 8 bases aligning to TRBD2. Trimming at V came to 8 bases and at J to 6 bases, leaving 6 bases not matched to a gene. Germline V gene lookup returns CDR1 SGHTA and CDR2 FQGNSA. CDR3 length equals 13 residues. In DNA, the CDR3 is TGTGCCAGCGGGATTGGGACTAGCAATGAGCAGTTCTTC. This sequence encodes CASGIGTSNEQFF.

The chain links TRBV23-1 to TRBJ2-6; D unresolved. TRBV23-1 is labeled an ORF, and its function is uncertain. V was pared by 0 bases and J by 0 bases, with 18 bases between. The CDR3 totals 20 residues. CDR3 bases: TGCGCCAGCAGTCAATCGGATCCAGACGGAGCCGGCTCTGGGGCCAACGTCCTGACTTTC. This sequence encodes CASSQSDPDGAGSGANVLTF.

V gene TRBV5-1 combines with J gene TRBJ1-2; D unresolved. This CDR3 has 15 amino acids. Trimming removed 0 bases from V and 0 bases from J, with 9 bases in between. The germline V gene has CDR1 SGHRS and CDR2 YFSETQ. CDR3 amino acids: CASSLEAGANYGYTF. CDR3 DNA: TGCGCCAGCAGCTTGGAAGCCGGGGCTAACTATGGCTACACCTTC.

V is TRBV11-1 and J is TRBJ2-3; TRBD2 matches at 8 bases. This CDR3 contains 16 residues. Germline assignment: CDR1 SGHAT and CDR2 FQDESV (reference sequence). After removal of 0 bases from V and 2 bases from J, the junction contained 4 bases not matched to a gene. The DNA for the CDR3 is TGTGCCAGCAGCTTAGCCGCGGGGGGAACCACAGATACGCAGTATTTT. As protein: CASSLAAGGTTDTQYF.

The CDR3 is CASSFVAGRHNEQFF. The DNA for the CDR3 is TGTGCCAGCAGCTTCGTGGCGGGGAGACACAATGAGCAGTTCTTC. The chain joins TRBV5-4 to TRBJ2-1; perhaps TRBD2 as D (6 bases). V was clipped by 2 bases and J by 5 bases, with 14 bases between them. Germline V gene sequence: CDR1 SGHNT, CDR2 YYREEE (reference sequence). The CDR3 has 15 amino acids.

The chain recombines TRBV29-1 with TRBJ2-7; D might be TRBD2 (6 bases). This CDR3 has 14 amino acids. The germline V gene encodes CDR1 SQVTM and CDR2 ANQGSEA. With 7 bases removed from V and 2 bases from J, the gap between germline ends came to 18 bases. This CDR3 reads CSAAPGTQAYEQYF. In DNA, the CDR3 is TGCAGCGCAGCTCCCGGGACTCAAGCCTACGAGCAGTACTTC.

The chain is built from TRBV7-9 and TRBJ2-7, with TRBD1 identical over 9 bases. Germline CDR1 is SEHNR and CDR2 is FQNEAQ (reference sequence). V lost 4 bases, J lost 2 bases, and 6 bases stayed unmatched. The CDR3 totals 15 residues. CDR3 in amino acids: CASSSAGTGTYEQYF. The CDR3 DNA reads TGTGCCAGCAGCTCTGCCGGGACAGGGACCTACGAGCAGTACTTC. The full variable domain, in which reference TRBV7-9 and TRBJ2-7 provide the parts outside the CDR3, is DTGVSQNPRHKITKRGQNVTFRCDPISEHNRLYWYRQTLGQGPEFLTYFQNEAQLEKSRLLSDRFSAERPKGSFSTLEIQRTEQGDSAMYLCASSSAGTGTYEQYFGPGTRLTVT.

The chain has TRBV10-2 and TRBJ1-1; D gene ambiguous. The CDR3 runs to 12 residues. V was clipped by 2 bases and J by 1 base, with 2 bases between them. Germline V gene data show CDR1 as WSHSY and CDR2 as SAAADI. The CDR3, as DNA: TGCGCCAGCAGTGAGAGGAACACTGAAGCTTTCTTT. Its protein is CASSERNTEAFF.

V and J are TRBV7-6 and TRBJ2-1, with a weak D call TRBD1 (5 bases). Per germline, CDR1 SGHVS and CDR2 FNYEAQ. This CDR3 region has 15 residues. The V end was cut by 2 bases, the J end by 3 bases, with 11 bases between. CDR3 DNA sequence: TGTGCCAGCAGCTTACCCCTCGACAGCTACAATGAGCAGTTCTTC. It yields the protein CASSLPLDSYNEQFF.

The chain is built from TRBV7-6 and TRBJ2-1; D gene ambiguous. CDR3 length: 18 residues. V gave up 5 bases and J gave up 5 bases, with 25 bases separating them. Germline lookup yields CDR1 SGHVS and CDR2 FNYEAQ. The DNA of the CDR3 is TGTGCCAGCAGCCATCGTGTGACCCGGGTCTTCCCCGACAATGAGCAGTTCTTC. Amino acids: CASSHRVTRVFPDNEQFF.

This clone was picked up one time. The V call is TRBV2, the J call TRBJ2-7; D may match TRBD1 or TRBD2 (6 bases each). Germline CDR1 reads SNHLY; CDR2 reads FYNNEI. Trimming took 3 bases from V and 2 from J, leaving 11 bases between them. The CDR3 sequence is 14 residues long. The CDR3 DNA is TGTGCCAGCAGTGAGGGGGGCAGACCCTACGAGCAGTACTTC. Encoded protein: CASSEGGRPYEQYF.

The CDR3 region is CASRDGQGGTEAFF. The CDR3 DNA sequence: TGCGCCAGCAGGGACGGACAGGGGGGCACTGAAGCTTTCTTT. This rearrangement joins TRBV5-1 to TRBJ1-1, with 10 bases fitting TRBD1. The CDR3 is 14 residues long. The V segment lost 5 bases and the J segment 4 bases; nucleotides outside the gene matches: 5. Germline lookup yields CDR1 SGHRS and CDR2 YFSETQ.

The genes are TRBV5-6 and TRBJ2-2, with D perhaps matching TRBD1 or TRBD2 (5 bases each). V lost 3 bases and J 4 bases, leaving 13 bases between the germline ends. Per germline, CDR1 SGHDT and CDR2 YYEEEE. The CDR3 covers 15 residues. The CDR3 loop is CASSSGPSTTGELFF. The DNA for the CDR3 is TGTGCCAGCAGCTCGGGACCGTCGACCACCGGGGAGCTGTTTTTT.

The chain couples TRBV9 to TRBJ1-1; D uncertain. Trimming left V 5 bases short and J 5 bases short, with 13 bases between. The CDR3 sequence is 13 residues long. Germline CDR1 and CDR2: SGDLS and YYNGEE. CDR3 region: CASSSWGGTEAFF. CDR3 coding DNA: TGTGCCAGCAGTAGTTGGGGAGGGACTGAAGCTTTCTTT.

The chain employs TRBV6-5 and TRBJ2-5, with D unresolved. V gave up 7 bases and J gave up 5 bases, with 14 bases separating them. The V gene's germline CDR1 is MNHEY and CDR2 SVGAGI. The CDR3 contains 13 residues. The DNA for the CDR3 is TGTGCCAGCACCACCAAGGGCTGGGAGACCCAGTACTTC. Translation gives CASTTKGWETQYF.